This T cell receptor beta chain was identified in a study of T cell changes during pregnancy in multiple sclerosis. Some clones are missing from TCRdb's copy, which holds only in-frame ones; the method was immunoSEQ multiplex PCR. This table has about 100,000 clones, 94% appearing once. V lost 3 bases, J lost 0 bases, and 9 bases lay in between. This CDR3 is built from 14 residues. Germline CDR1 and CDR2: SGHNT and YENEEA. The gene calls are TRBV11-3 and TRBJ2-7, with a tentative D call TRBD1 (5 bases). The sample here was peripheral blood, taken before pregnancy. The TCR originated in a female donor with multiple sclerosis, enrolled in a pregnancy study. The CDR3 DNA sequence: TGTGCCAGCAGCTTGGGGCCAAACTCCTACGAGCAGTACTTC. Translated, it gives CASSLGPNSYEQYF.